One sample yielded the 9 T cell receptor beta chains listed below, sequenced in a study of blood T cells in healthy people across ages. Together with a sample-barcoded 5' primer, a J-beta primer mix was included in a second PCR lasting roughly 6 to 12 cycles. TCRdb passed the 5' RACE reads through MiXCR, listing each CDR3 protein once. The sample gives about 730,000 distinct CDR3 sequences, 43% of which show up once; around 20% is in the top ten. The sequencing sample was made of blood. These receptors originate from a woman aged 55-75 years in good health.

The genes are TRBV7-6 and TRBJ2-1, with 10 bases matching TRBD2. The CDR3 covers 15 residues. CDR1 and CDR2 from the germline V gene are SGHVS and FNYEAQ. The trim removed 6 bases at V and 5 bases at J, leaving 7 bases unmatched. This CDR3 is CASRQVAGGHNEQFF. For the CDR3, the DNA is TGTGCCAGCAGACAAGTAGCGGGGGGTCACAATGAGCAGTTCTTC.

This clonotype was seen a handful of times. The chain uses TRBV3-1 and TRBJ2-5, with a possible D match to TRBD2 (7 bases). CDR1 LGHDT and CDR2 YNNKEL come from the germline V gene (reference sequence). With 1 base removed from V and 2 bases from J, the gap between germline ends came to 26 bases. The CDR3 contains 20 residues. The CDR3 DNA follows: TGTGCCAGCAGCCAAGTACTTCTCGGTTTCGGCGGGGGCGGTCAAGAGACCCAGTACTTC. As protein: CASSQVLLGFGGGGQETQYF.

The chain joins TRBV7-3 to TRBJ1-6; 7 bases agree with TRBD1. Trimming removed 5 bases from V and 5 bases from J; junction bases left unmatched: 9. This CDR3 is 16 amino acids long. Germline CDR1 reads SGHTA; CDR2 reads FQGTGA. This CDR3 reads CASSPTGPDHNSPLHF. CDR3 DNA sequence: TGTGCCAGCAGCCCGACAGGGCCGGACCATAATTCACCCCTCCACTTT. The full variable domain, completed using reference TRBV7-3 and TRBJ1-6, is GAGVSQTPSNKVTEKGKYVELRCDPISGHTALYWYRQSLGQGPEFLIYFQGTGAADDSGLPNDRFFAVRPEGSVSTLKIQRTERGDSAVYLCASSPTGPDHNSPLHFGNGTRLTVT.

This rearrangement joins TRBV20-1 to TRBJ2-5, with D unresolved. Germline V lookup: CDR1 DFQATT, CDR2 SNEGSKA (reference sequence). The CDR3 length is 15 residues. V was clipped by 0 bases and J by 5 bases, with 16 bases between them. CDR3 protein: CSARDRRLTRETQYF. The CDR3 bases are TGCAGTGCTAGAGATCGTAGACTCACTCGCGAGACCCAGTACTTC.

The chain links TRBV5-6 to TRBJ2-1; 8 bases are a match to TRBD1. The CDR3 is made up of 15 amino acids. The germline CDR1 and CDR2 sequences are SGHDT and YYEEEE. V dropped 3 bases and J dropped 7; count of bases not matched to a gene: 9. The CDR3 DNA follows: TGTGCCAGCAGCTCGCCACAGGGGGGTAGAAATGAGCAGTTCTTC. Protein sequence: CASSSPQGGRNEQFF. The full variable domain, in which reference TRBV5-6 and TRBJ2-1 provide the parts outside the CDR3, is DAGVTQSPTHLIKTRGQQVTLRCSPKSGHDTVSWYQQALGQGPQFIFQYYEEEERQRGNFPDRFSGHQFPNYSSELNVNALLLGDSALYLCASSSPQGGRNEQFFGPGTRLTVL.

The V and J genes are TRBV6-2 or TRBV6-3 and TRBJ1-1; D not certain. CDR3 length: 14 amino acids. Germline V gene lookup returns CDR1 MNHEY and CDR2 SVGEGT. V was pared by 6 bases and J by 1 base, with 12 bases between. CDR3 region: CASSWYPGNTEAFF. The CDR3 coding sequence is TGTGCCAGCAGCTGGTATCCAGGGAACACTGAAGCTTTCTTT.

The rearrangement uses TRBV11-2 and TRBJ2-1; 14 positions match TRBD2. The germline CDR1 and CDR2 sequences are SGHAT and FQNNGV. Trimming removed 2 bases from V and 3 bases from J; junction bases left unmatched: 6. This CDR3 has 18 amino acids. For the CDR3, the DNA is TGTGCCAGCAGCTTACAAAGGACTAGCGGGGGGATCTACAATGAGCAGTTCTTC. Protein product: CASSLQRTSGGIYNEQFF.

Notes on this clonotype: A junction end diverges from the germline sequence, so it may reflect a read error. This sequence joins TRBV20-1 and TRBJ1-2, with TRBD1 matching 7 bases. Germline loops: CDR1 DFQATT, CDR2 SNEGSKA (reference sequence). The length of the CDR3 is 12 residues. The CDR3 sequence is CGAPQGLYGYTF. The CDR3 nucleotides are TGCGGTGCTCCACAGGGGCTCTATGGCTACACCTTC.

The rearrangement uses TRBV20-1 and TRBJ2-1; 9 nucleotides line up with TRBD2. V was clipped by 2 bases and J by 7 bases; unmatched bases: 9. This CDR3 is built from 15 residues. Germline V gene sequence: CDR1 DFQATT, CDR2 SNEGSKA (reference sequence). Written as DNA, the CDR3 is TGCAGTGCTAGATGGGCTAGCGGGGAGGGAAATGAGCAGTTCTTC. It encodes CSARWASGEGNEQFF.